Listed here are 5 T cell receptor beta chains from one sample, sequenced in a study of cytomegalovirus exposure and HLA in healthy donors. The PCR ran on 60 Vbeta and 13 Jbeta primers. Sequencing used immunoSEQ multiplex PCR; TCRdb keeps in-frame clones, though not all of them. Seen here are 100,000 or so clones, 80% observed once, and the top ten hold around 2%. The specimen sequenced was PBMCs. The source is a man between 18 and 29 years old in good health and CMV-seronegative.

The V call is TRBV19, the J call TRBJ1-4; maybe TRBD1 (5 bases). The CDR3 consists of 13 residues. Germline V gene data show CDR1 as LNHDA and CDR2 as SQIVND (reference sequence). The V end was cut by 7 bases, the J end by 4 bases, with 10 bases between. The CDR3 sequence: CASKNRGNEKLFF. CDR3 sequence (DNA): TGTGCCAGTAAGAATAGGGGTAATGAAAAACTGTTTTTT.

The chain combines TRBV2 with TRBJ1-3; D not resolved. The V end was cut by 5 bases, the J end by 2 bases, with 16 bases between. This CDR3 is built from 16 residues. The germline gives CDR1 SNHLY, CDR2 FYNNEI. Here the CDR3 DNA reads TGTGCCAGCAGTCTGATGCGGGGAAGTACTGGAAACACCATATATTTT. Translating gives CASSLMRGSTGNTIYF. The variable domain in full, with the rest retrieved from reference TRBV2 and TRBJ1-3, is EPEVTQTPSHQVTQMGQEVILRCVPISNHLYFYWYRQILGQKVEFLVSFYNNEISEKSEIFDDQFSVERPDGSNFTLKIRSTKLEDSAMYFCASSLMRGSTGNTIYFGEGSWLTVV.

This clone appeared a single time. The CDR3 is CASSDGGLAGAQTQYF. In DNA, the CDR3 is TGTGCCAGCAGCGATGGGGGACTAGCGGGTGCGCAGACCCAGTACTTC. This chain connects TRBV9 to TRBJ2-5; 12 positions match TRBD2. Germline V gives CDR1 SGDLS, CDR2 YYNGEE. J gave up 6 bases and V 3 bases, and 9 bases lay outside the gene matches. CDR3 size: 16 residues.

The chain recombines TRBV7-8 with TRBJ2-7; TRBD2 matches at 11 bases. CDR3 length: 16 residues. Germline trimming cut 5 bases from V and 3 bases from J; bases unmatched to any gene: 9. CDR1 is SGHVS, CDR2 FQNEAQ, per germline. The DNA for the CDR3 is TGTGCCAGCAGCGCCTCGGCTAGCGGGGGGTTCTACGAGCAGTACTTC. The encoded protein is CASSASASGGFYEQYF. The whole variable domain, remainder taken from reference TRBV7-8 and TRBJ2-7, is GAGVSQSPRYKVAKRGQDVALRCDPISGHVSLFWYQQALGQGPEFLTYFQNEAQLDKSGLPSDRFFAERPEGSVSTLKIQRTQQEDSAVYLCASSASASGGFYEQYFGPGTRLTVT.

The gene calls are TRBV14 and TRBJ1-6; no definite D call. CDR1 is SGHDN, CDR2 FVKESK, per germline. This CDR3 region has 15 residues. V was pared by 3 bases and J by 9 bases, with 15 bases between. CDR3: CASSQGSSLGSPLHF. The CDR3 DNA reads TGTGCCAGCAGCCAGGGCAGCTCACTGGGTTCACCCCTCCACTTT.